The sequence of this T cell receptor beta chain was determined in a study of cytomegalovirus exposure and HLA in healthy donors. Trimming took off 4 bases at V and 0 bases at J, with 10 bases between the two ends. The germline CDR1 and CDR2 sequences are SNHLY and FYNNEI. CDR3 length equals 16 residues. The method was immunoSEQ multiplex PCR; TCRdb's version includes in-frame clones alone and lacks a portion of them. The table records 250,000 to 400,000 clones, approximately 91% of them present only once. Study-level findings and limits: Subsequent analysis found a tendency for first-cohort TCR clusters to co-occur within the 120 or so validation repertoires. Altogether, more than 150 TCR beta chains were recorded as cytomegalovirus-associated.

Remarks on this clone: Its matching antigen is unknown.

The chain employs TRBV2 and TRBJ2-6, with D tentatively TRBD2 (5 bases). Material for sequencing was PBMCs. This TCR came from a man aged 30 to 45 in good health and CMV-seronegative. The CDR3 reads CASSVSGISGANVLTF. The CDR3 DNA reads TGTGCCAGCAGTGTTTCCGGGATCTCTGGGGCCAACGTCCTGACTTTC.